This T cell receptor (beta chain) was identified in a study of T-cell reconstitution after alpha-beta-depleted transplantation in children. Trimming removed 5 bases from V and 0 bases from J, with 22 bases in between. The CDR3 runs 18 residues. Looked up from germline, CDR1 is SGHTA and CDR2 is FQGTGA. The sample holds many counts of this clonotype. A TCRbeta library incorporating unique molecular identifiers was prepared. MiXCR was run by TCRdb on the PCR reads, yielding one entry per CDR3 protein. The sample records 55,000 to 85,000 distinct CDR3 sequences, about a tenth being singletons. This clonotype was sampled from a boy younger than 18 with acute myeloid leukemia, due to receive a stem cell transplant. The V gene is TRBV7-3, the J gene TRBJ2-5; tentatively, D is TRBD1 or TRBD2 (6 bases each). This sample comprised PBMCs, obtained before TCRalphabeta/CD19-depleted stem cell transplant. CDR3 protein: CASSLDPPGGGYQETQYF. CDR3 DNA sequence: TGTGCCAGCAGCCTCGATCCCCCCGGGGGCGGGTACCAAGAGACCCAGTACTTC.